Below are 4 T cell receptor beta chains sequenced from a single sample in a study of OX40 agonist ivuxolimab in advanced cancers. Clones were read by immunoSEQ multiplex PCR, and TCRdb kept only the in-frame ones, dropping some. The sample lists 65,000 to 75,000 clones; 85% were seen once. The sample consisted of CD4+ or CD8+ T cells sorted from blood, taken in a trial of the OX40 agonist ivuxolimab. Every receptor here comes from an adult with an advanced solid tumor such as melanoma, head and neck, liver or kidney cancer.

The rearrangement uses TRBV18 and TRBJ1-3; 8 bases are a match to TRBD1. The CDR3 consists of 14 residues. CDR1 and CDR2 from the germline V gene are KGHSH and LQKENI. Germline trimming cut 6 bases from V and 4 bases from J; bases unmatched to any gene: 5. The CDR3 loop reads CASSPDRGGNTIYF. CDR3 sequence (DNA): TGTGCCAGCTCGCCCGACAGGGGAGGAAACACCATATATTTT.

V usage is TRBV18 and J usage is TRBJ1-5, with D uncertain. Per the germline V gene, CDR1 is KGHSH and CDR2 is LQKENI. The CDR3 length is 13 residues. V was pared by 6 bases and J by 5 bases, with 11 bases between. CDR3 amino acids: CASSQDGDQPQHF. CDR3 DNA: TGTGCCAGCTCCCAGGACGGGGATCAGCCCCAGCATTTT.

This clone was picked up one time. V usage is TRBV18 and J usage is TRBJ2-7; D remains unclear. CDR1 and CDR2 (germline): KGHSH, LQKENI. Trimming removed 6 bases from V and 3 bases from J, with 18 bases in between. The CDR3 covers 15 residues. As DNA, the CDR3 is TGTGCCAGCTCGCCGCGTTTCGCAGTATACTACGAGCAGTACTTC. Protein product: CASSPRFAVYYEQYF.

This clone was seen a single time. This chain links TRBV27 with TRBJ2-7, with D possibly being TRBD2 (6 bases). The CDR3 is 14 residues long. Trimming shortened V by 0 bases and J by 7 bases, and 13 bases separated the two germline ends. Germline CDR1 and CDR2: MNHEY and SMNVEV (reference sequence). CDR3 protein: CASSLSRPRGEQYF. The CDR3 nucleotides read TGTGCCAGCAGTTTATCTCGTCCACGGGGGGAGCAGTACTTC.